This TCR beta chain is drawn from a study of T cells after yellow fever vaccination. Findings of the study overall: Weaker, the secondary response peaked sooner, at day 5 versus 15. Subsequent booster samples again held most clones from primary vaccination (96% CD4, about 90% CD8).

As TCR cDNA was made by 5'RACE template switching, a universal primer site and UMIs were added. TCRdb re-called the 5' RACE reads through MiXCR, storing one row per CDR3 protein. Of 200,000 to 300,000 distinct CDR3 sequences detected, less than 7.5% appear once; the ten largest clones hold 0.8% to 1.2%. This clonotype was picked up many times. Its specificity is not known. With V trimmed by 5 bases and J by 7 bases, 6 bases remained unmatched. The CDR3 is 13 amino acids. Germline CDR1 is KGHSH and CDR2 is LQKENI. This specimen was CD4+ T cells sorted from PBMCs, taken on the day of the yellow fever booster vaccination. This chain links TRBV18 with TRBJ2-7; 9 nucleotides align to TRBD1. The receptor's source is a man younger than 40 who received the YFV17D yellow fever vaccine. DNA for the CDR3: TGTGCCAGCTCAGCACAGGGGGCGCATGAGCAGTACTTC. Its translation: CASSAQGAHEQYF. Variable domain in full (rest from reference TRBV18 and TRBJ2-7): NAGVMQNPRHLVRRRGQEARLRCSPMKGHSHVYWYRQLPEEGLKFMVYLQKENIIDESGMPKERFSAEFPKEGPSILRIQQVVRGDSAAYFCASSAQGAHEQYFGPGTRLTVT.